This T cell receptor (beta chain) derives from a study of TIL therapy for anti-PD-1-resistant metastatic lung cancer. Study information: Most patients had lung adenocarcinoma. The study's findings and limits: Treatment-naive, never-smoker and oncogene-addicted patients were overrepresented in this highly selected cohort. Many TIL product clones were absent from baseline tumor, suggesting clonal contraction.

The immunoSEQ assay was v3. Sequencing was performed with immunoSEQ multiplex PCR; in TCRdb, only in-frame clones are kept and a portion is missing. The sample holds 95,000 or so clones; 50% to 70% are singletons and the top ten take around 9.9%. Germline V CDR1 and CDR2: SGHRS, YFSETQ. Between the trimmed V and J ends, which lost 0 bases and 3 bases, there was a span of 7 bases. This CDR3 spans 14 amino acids. A remark on this clone: Its antigen is not known.

This sample's time point: pre-treatment sample, taken before nivolumab and TIL therapy. Most excised metastases sampled were pleural nodules or supraclavicular lymph nodes. Adults with stage 4 NSCLC were enrolled in a phase I trial. The specimen was tumor tissue, collected at baseline. This TCR derives from a person aged 25 to 80 with non-small cell lung cancer. J is TRBJ2-1 and V is TRBV5-1; D perhaps matches TRBD1 (6 bases). CDR3 coding DNA: TGCGCCAGCAGCTTGGGGACAGTCTACAATGAGCAGTTCTTC. Its translation: CASSLGTVYNEQFF.